Below, one T cell receptor beta chain is given with its context. Its antigen is not identified. TCRdb reprocessed the 5' RACE reads via MiXCR and lists one record per CDR3 protein. This table has roughly 700,000 distinct CDR3 sequences, 8.5% to 9.5% appearing once. The data are from a study of identical twins. Study observations and caveats: Within beta out-of-frame sequences, the excess sharing observed between twins was weaker. For cord blood, abundant beta clonotypes had fewer insertions, unlike memory repertoires, which showed none. Within monozygotic twins, out-of-frame TCR alpha sharing was underestimated by the models.

This CDR3 contains 14 residues. Germline V gene data show CDR1 as SQVTM and CDR2 as ANQGSEA. The germline V and J ends were trimmed by 3 bases and 4 bases, with 12 bases remaining between them. The sample was also reused in another study, on yellow fever vaccine responses in identical twins. Turning to that study: Reports say the vaccine T cell response in twins looked partly convergent and partly personalized.

Sequenced: PBMCs. This TCR was sampled from a woman under 30 in good health. The J gene is TRBJ2-2, the V gene TRBV29-1; D not resolved. This CDR3 is CSVDLRTATGELFF. The CDR3 bases are TGCAGCGTTGACTTAAGGACGGCCACCGGGGAGCTGTTTTTT.